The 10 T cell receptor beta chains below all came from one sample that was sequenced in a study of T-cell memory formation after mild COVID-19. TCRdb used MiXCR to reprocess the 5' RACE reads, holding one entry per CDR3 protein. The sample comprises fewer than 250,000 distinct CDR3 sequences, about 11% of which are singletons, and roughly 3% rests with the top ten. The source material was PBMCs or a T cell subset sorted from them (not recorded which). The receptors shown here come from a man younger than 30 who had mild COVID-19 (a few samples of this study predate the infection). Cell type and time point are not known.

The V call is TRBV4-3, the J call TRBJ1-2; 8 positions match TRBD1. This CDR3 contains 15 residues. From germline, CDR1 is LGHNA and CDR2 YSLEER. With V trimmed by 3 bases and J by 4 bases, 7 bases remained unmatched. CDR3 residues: CASSHTDRVTYGYTF. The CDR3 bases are TGCGCCAGCAGCCATACGGACAGGGTAACCTATGGCTACACCTTC.

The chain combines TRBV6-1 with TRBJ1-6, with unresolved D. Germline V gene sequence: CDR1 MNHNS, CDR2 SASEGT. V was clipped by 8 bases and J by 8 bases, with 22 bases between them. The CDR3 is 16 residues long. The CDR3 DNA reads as TGTGCCAGCCCACCCGGGCGCGGGGAAATAGATTCACCCCTCCACTTT. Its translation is CASPPGRGEIDSPLHF.

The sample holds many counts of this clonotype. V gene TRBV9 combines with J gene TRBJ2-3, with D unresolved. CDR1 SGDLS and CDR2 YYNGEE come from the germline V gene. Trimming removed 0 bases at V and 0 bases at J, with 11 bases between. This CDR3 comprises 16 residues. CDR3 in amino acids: CASSVAPAFSTDTQYF. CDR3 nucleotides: TGTGCCAGCAGCGTAGCCCCAGCGTTTAGCACAGATACGCAGTATTTT. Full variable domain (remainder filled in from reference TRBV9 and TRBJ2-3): DSGVTQTPKHLITATGQRVTLRCSPRSGDLSVYWYQQSLDQGLQFLIQYYNGEERAKGNILERFSAQQFPDLHSELNLSSLELGDSALYFCASSVAPAFSTDTQYFGPGTRLTVL.

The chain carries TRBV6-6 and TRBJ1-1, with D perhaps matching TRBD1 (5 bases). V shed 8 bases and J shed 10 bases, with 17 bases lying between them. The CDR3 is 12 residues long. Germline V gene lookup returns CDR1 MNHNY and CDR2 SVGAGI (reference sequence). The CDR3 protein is CASHRTEQRAFF. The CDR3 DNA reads TGTGCCAGCCACAGGACGGAGCAGAGAGCTTTCTTT.

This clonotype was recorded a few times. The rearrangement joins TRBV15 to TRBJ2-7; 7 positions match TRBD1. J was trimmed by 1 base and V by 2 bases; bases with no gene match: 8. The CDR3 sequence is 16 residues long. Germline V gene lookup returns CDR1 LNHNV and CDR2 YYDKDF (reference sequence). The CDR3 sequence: CATSRIDRDRSYEQYV. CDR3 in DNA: TGTGCCACCAGCAGAATAGACAGGGACCGATCCTACGAGCAGTACGTC.

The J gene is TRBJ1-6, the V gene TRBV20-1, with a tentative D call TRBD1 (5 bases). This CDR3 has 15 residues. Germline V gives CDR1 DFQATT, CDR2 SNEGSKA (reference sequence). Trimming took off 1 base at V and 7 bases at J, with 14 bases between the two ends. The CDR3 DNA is TGCAGTGCTAGAGTGAGGGGCCTTTTGAATTCACCCCTCCACTTT. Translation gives CSARVRGLLNSPLHF.

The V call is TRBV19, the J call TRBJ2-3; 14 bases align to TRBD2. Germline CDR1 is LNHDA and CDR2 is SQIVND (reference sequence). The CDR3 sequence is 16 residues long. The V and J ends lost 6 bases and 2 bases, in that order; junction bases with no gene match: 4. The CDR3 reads CASSGTSGSYTDTQYF. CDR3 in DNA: TGTGCCAGTAGCGGGACTAGCGGGAGCTACACAGATACGCAGTATTTT.

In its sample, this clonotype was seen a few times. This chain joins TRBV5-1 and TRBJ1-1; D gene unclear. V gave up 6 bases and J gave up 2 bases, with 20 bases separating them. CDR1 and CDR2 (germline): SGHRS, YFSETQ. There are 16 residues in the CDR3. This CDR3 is CASIPLTGSPNTEAFF. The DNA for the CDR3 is TGCGCCAGCATCCCCTTGACGGGCAGCCCCAACACTGAAGCTTTCTTT.

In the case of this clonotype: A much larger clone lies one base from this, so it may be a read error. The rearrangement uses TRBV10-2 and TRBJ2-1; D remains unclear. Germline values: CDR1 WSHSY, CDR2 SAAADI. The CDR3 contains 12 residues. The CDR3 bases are TGCGCCAGAAGTGAAGGGTACAATGAGCAGTTCTTC. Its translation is CARSEGYNEQFF.

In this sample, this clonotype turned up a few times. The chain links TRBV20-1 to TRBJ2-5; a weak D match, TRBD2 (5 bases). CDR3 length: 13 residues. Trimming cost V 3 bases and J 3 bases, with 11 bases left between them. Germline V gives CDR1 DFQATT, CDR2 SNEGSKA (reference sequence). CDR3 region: CSARDSNEETQYF. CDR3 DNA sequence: TGCAGTGCTAGGGACTCGAACGAAGAGACCCAGTACTTC.